This T cell receptor (beta chain) was profiled in a study of T cells expressing NK-cell markers. General study points: Among CD8+ T cells from about 6 donors, dominant NKG2C+ clonotypes accounted for roughly 1.0-7.0%. These clonotypes also led the CD3+CD56-NKG2C+ fraction in several donors.

Details on this clonotype: Its antigen remains unidentified.

This CDR3 is built from 14 residues. Germline V gene sequence: CDR1 MGHRA, CDR2 YSYEKL. From its re-call of the 5' RACE reads, TCRdb lists each CDR3 protein once, without DNA. This sample's clone table lists about 460,000 distinct CDR3 sequences. This TCR derives from a woman between 50 and 59 years old in good health. The specimen was blood T cells: a sorted CD56 or NKG2C T cell subset, CD4+ or CD8+ T cells, or bulk PBMC T cells (not recorded which). This chain connects TRBV4-1 to TRBJ1-4; absent DNA, TCRdb's TRBD1 call cannot be checked. CDR3 sequence reads: CASSHLGTDEKLFF.